A selection of T cell receptor beta chains follows, all from one sample in a study of T cell responses to AZD1222 COVID-19 vaccine. Sequencing used immunoSEQ multiplex PCR; TCRdb keeps in-frame clones, though not all of them. The data show 75,000 to 95,000 clones, 92% seen once. Specimen: peripheral blood, collected on day 0 of MenACWY control vaccination. The origin of the receptors is an adult in good health. CDR3s include the opening cysteine and the closing phenylalanine or tryptophan.

cdr3_length,v_call,cdr3_aa
12,TRBV12-3/TRBV12-4,CASSAGREKLFF
16,TRBV28,CASSLSHNRYSYEQYF
12,TRBV7-6,CASSPSPYEQYF
14,TRBV6-2/TRBV6-3,CASSLGQLADTQYF
14,TRBV6-2/TRBV6-3,CASSRDRNNSPLHF
16,TRBV18,CASSPATGGNGKPQHF
14,TRBV2,CASVRGSSYNEQFF
16,TRBV18,CASSSRPGTSTYEQFF
9,TRBV25-1,CARPNEQFF
14,TRBV19,CATQTSGSTDTQYF